This T cell receptor (beta chain) is drawn from a study of T cell repertoires in cytomegalovirus infection. Study-wide context: An indication of both CMV infection and matching HLA type came from public TCR beta signatures. Study-level findings and limits: In two of eight donors, the top clonotype was HLA-C-restricted CMV-specific.

Looked up from germline, CDR1 is SEHNR and CDR2 is FQNEAQ (reference sequence). The CDR3 has 16 residues. V was clipped by 2 bases and J by 0 bases, with 11 bases between them. TCRdb analysed the reads with MiXCR anew, one entry per CDR3 protein. The sample lists around 900,000 distinct CDR3 sequences, 30% to 40% occurring once. This clonotype appeared a few times. As yet, its antigen is unknown. The V call is TRBV7-9, the J call TRBJ2-4, with a tentative D call TRBD1 (6 bases). The source is a human donor in good health (CMV status not recorded). Some clones in this sample may be carry-over from other donors' samples. The sequencing used cultured CD8+ T cells from PBMCs, collected from culture after CMV antigen stimulation. CDR3 protein: CASSLPGARAKNIQYF. The CDR3, as DNA: TGTGCCAGCAGCTTACCAGGGGCCCGAGCCAAAAACATTCAGTACTTC.